These 28 T cell receptor beta chains came from one sample sequenced in a study of response to subunit inactivated influenza vaccine. TCRdb itself ran the RT-PCR reads through MiXCR, one entry per CDR3 protein. The sample contains roughly 780,000 distinct CDR3 sequences, around a sixth of which appear only once. The sequences come from PBMCs from blood, collected more than 4 days after vaccination. These receptors were obtained from a man aged 45 to 65 who received an inactivated influenza vaccine.

This chain uses TRBV6-1 with TRBJ1-1; perhaps TRBD1 as D (5 bases). The CDR3 loop spans 14 amino acids. Trimming stripped 6 bases from V and 1 base from J, with 12 bases between. Germline-derived CDR1 and CDR2 are MNHNS and SASEGT. The CDR3 loop reads CASRGWGGNTEAFF. CDR3 nucleotide sequence: TGTGCCAGCAGAGGATGGGGCGGGAACACTGAAGCTTTCTTT.

This chain uses TRBV5-1 with TRBJ2-3; D possibly corresponds to TRBD2 (5 bases). The CDR3 runs to 18 residues. From germline, CDR1 is SGHRS and CDR2 YFSETQ. With 0 bases removed from V and 6 bases from J, the gap between germline ends came to 23 bases. CDR3: CASSLAASSEYLLDTQYF. DNA for the CDR3: TGCGCCAGCAGCTTGGCGGCGAGTAGCGAGTATCTTCTGGATACGCAGTATTTT.

This chain links TRBV5-1 with TRBJ1-1; D is uncertain. CDR3 length: 15 amino acids. Trimming removed 0 bases from V and 4 bases from J, with 13 bases in between. Germline values: CDR1 SGHRS, CDR2 YFSETQ. The CDR3 coding sequence is TGCGCCAGCAGCTTGGAATCCGGGGTTGGCACTGAAGCTTTCTTT. Translated: CASSLESGVGTEAFF. The complete variable domain, with remaining parts taken from reference TRBV5-1 and TRBJ1-1, reads KAGVTQTPRYLIKTRGQQVTLSCSPISGHRSVSWYQQTPGQGLQFLFEYFSETQRNKGNFPGRFSGRQFSNSRSEMNVSTLELGDSALYLCASSLESGVGTEAFFGQGTRLTVV.

The chain couples TRBV12-3 or TRBV12-4 to TRBJ2-2; TRBD1 matches at 9 bases. Germline trimming cut 5 bases from V and 7 bases from J; bases unmatched to any gene: 8. The CDR3 is made up of 15 amino acids. The CDR3 DNA is TGTGCCAGCAGTCCGAGACAGGGGGGGAGCGGGGAGCTGTTTTTT. It is translated as CASSPRQGGSGELFF.

This clonotype was seen repeatedly, ten times or more. This chain's CDR3 is CASSFRDTYTEAFF. The CDR3 nucleotides are TGTGCCAGCAGCTTCCGGGACACATACACTGAAGCTTTCTTT. This chain joins TRBV5-5 and TRBJ1-1; maybe TRBD1 (6 bases). The CDR3 loop spans 14 amino acids. CDR1 is SGHKS and CDR2 is YYEKEE in the germline V gene (reference sequence). Trimming took off 2 bases at V and 3 bases at J, with 11 bases between the two ends. The variable domain in full, with the rest retrieved from reference TRBV5-5 and TRBJ1-1, is DAGVTQSPTHLIKTRGQQVTLRCSPISGHKSVSWYQQVLGQGPQFIFQYYEKEERGRGNFPDRFSARQFPNYSSELNVNALLLGDSALYLCASSFRDTYTEAFFGQGTRLTVV.

This clonotype appeared a few times. The V gene is TRBV20-1, the J gene TRBJ1-1; D ambiguous. The CDR3 runs to 11 residues. Looked up from germline, CDR1 is DFQATT and CDR2 is SNEGSKA (reference sequence). The V and J ends lost 6 bases and 4 bases respectively, with 9 bases between them. CDR3 amino acids: CSAAGFTEAFF. The CDR3 DNA reads as TGCAGTGCCGCTGGGTTCACTGAAGCTTTCTTT.

The V call is TRBV7-2, the J call TRBJ2-5, with 8 bases fitting TRBD1. In germline, CDR1 is SGHTA, CDR2 FQGNSA. The CDR3 has 15 residues. V shed 5 bases, J shed 0 bases, and the junction held 5 bases outside the gene matches. CDR3 in DNA: TGTGCCAGCAGCAAGGAGACAGGGGACCAAGAGACCCAGTACTTC. This gives the protein CASSKETGDQETQYF. Looking up the rest from reference TRBV7-2 and TRBJ2-5 gives the full variable domain: GAGVSQSPSNKVTEKGKDVELRCDPISGHTALYWYRQSLGQGLEFLIYFQGNSAPDKSGLPSDRFSAERTGGSVSTLTIQRTQQEDSAVYLCASSKETGDQETQYFGPGTRLLVL.

The chain is built from TRBV24-1 and TRBJ2-1, with unresolved D. This CDR3 is built from 12 residues. Trimming left V 4 bases short and J 10 bases short, with 10 bases between. Germline CDR1 is KGHDR and CDR2 is SFDVKD. In DNA, the CDR3 is TGTGCCACCAGTGACCCTTTGCGGGAGCAGTTCTTC. As protein: CATSDPLREQFF.

There are a few counts of this clonotype. The chain has TRBV20-1 and TRBJ2-3; D perhaps matches TRBD1 (6 bases). From germline, CDR1 is DFQATT and CDR2 SNEGSKA (reference sequence). The length of the CDR3 is 11 residues. The germline V and J ends were trimmed by 6 bases and 6 bases, with 10 bases remaining between them. CDR3 residues: CSAGARDTQYF. DNA of the CDR3: TGCAGTGCGGGGGCAAGGGATACGCAGTATTTT.

Ten or more counts support this clonotype. The chain is built from TRBV5-6 and TRBJ2-3; a possible D gene is TRBD2 (6 bases). The ends were cut back, 4 bases at V and 0 bases at J, with 15 bases in the middle. Germline V gene sequence: CDR1 SGHDT, CDR2 YYEEEE. CDR3 length: 16 amino acids. CDR3 DNA: TGTGCCAGCAGCGCCCTAGGACGGGGGAGCACAGATACGCAGTATTTT. Protein product: CASSALGRGSTDTQYF.

The rearrangement joins TRBV7-9 to TRBJ1-4, with D unresolved. CDR1 and CDR2 (germline): SEHNR, FQNEAQ (reference sequence). The CDR3 is made up of 14 amino acids. Trimming took 3 bases from V and 6 from J, leaving 11 bases between them. CDR3 region: CASSLEVLDEKLFF. DNA for the CDR3: TGTGCCAGCAGCTTGGAAGTTTTAGATGAAAAACTGTTTTTT. The full variable domain, its missing parts supplied by reference TRBV7-9 and TRBJ1-4, is DTGVSQNPRHKITKRGQNVTFRCDPISEHNRLYWYRQTLGQGPEFLTYFQNEAQLEKSRLLSDRFSAERPKGSFSTLEIQRTEQGDSAMYLCASSLEVLDEKLFFGSGTQLSVL.

This clonotype was counted a few times. The gene calls are TRBV4-2 and TRBJ1-6; D possibly corresponds to TRBD1 (5 bases). Trimming shortened V by 2 bases and J by 9 bases, and 11 bases separated the two germline ends. The CDR3 contains 14 residues. CDR1 LGHNA and CDR2 YNFKEQ come from the germline V gene. CDR3 region: CASSQPRAGSPLHF. CDR3 nucleotide sequence: TGTGCCAGCAGCCAACCCAGGGCTGGTTCACCCCTCCACTTT.

The J gene is TRBJ1-5, the V gene TRBV28; no clear D. V was trimmed by 5 bases and J by 6 bases, leaving 11 bases between them. The CDR3 length is 13 residues. Germline values: CDR1 MDHEN, CDR2 SYDVKM. In DNA, the CDR3 is TGTGCCAGCAGTACCTCCCGCCGTCAGCCCCAGCATTTT. It codes for CASSTSRRQPQHF.

This clonotype was detected a few times. This chain links TRBV5-1 with TRBJ2-2, with TRBD1 matching 7 bases. The CDR3 covers 16 residues. Germline V lookup: CDR1 SGHRS, CDR2 YFSETQ. V lost 0 bases, J lost 1 base, and 3 bases stayed unmatched. The CDR3 bases are TGCGCCAGCAGCTTGGACAGGGGATGGAACACCGGGGAGCTGTTTTTT. Amino acids: CASSLDRGWNTGELFF.

The V gene is TRBV10-3, the J gene TRBJ2-3, with 7 nucleotides matching TRBD2. CDR3 length equals 15 residues. The V gene's germline CDR1 is ENHRY and CDR2 SYGVKD. Trimming at V came to 6 bases and at J to 2 bases, leaving 8 bases not matched to a gene. In DNA, the CDR3 is TGTGCCATCAGCACAGAGCGGGGCCTCACAGATACGCAGTATTTT. This encodes CAISTERGLTDTQYF.

The V and J genes are TRBV7-2 and TRBJ2-2; TRBD1 aligns across 8 bases. This CDR3 region has 13 residues. Germline lookup yields CDR1 SGHTA and CDR2 FQGNSA. V gave up 10 bases and J gave up 4 bases; unmatched junction bases: 5. CDR3 DNA sequence: TGTGCCAACCGACAGGGGCCCACCGGGGAGCTGTTTTTT. Its translation is CANRQGPTGELFF. The full variable domain, completed using reference TRBV7-2 and TRBJ2-2, is GAGVSQSPSNKVTEKGKDVELRCDPISGHTALYWYRQSLGQGLEFLIYFQGNSAPDKSGLPSDRFSAERTGGSVSTLTIQRTQQEDSAVYLCANRQGPTGELFFGEGSRLTVL.

V is TRBV29-1 and J is TRBJ2-5, with 8 nucleotides matching TRBD1. The junction had 5 bases not matched to a gene; V was cut back by 6 bases and J by 2 bases. Per the germline V gene, CDR1 is SQVTM and CDR2 is ANQGSEA. CDR3 size: 13 residues. The CDR3 protein is CSVDRAQQETQYF. The CDR3 DNA follows: TGCAGCGTGGACAGGGCCCAACAAGAGACCCAGTACTTC.

This clonotype was seen only a few times. Here the CDR3 reads CAIRGQGTDTGELFF. The CDR3 DNA follows: TGTGCCATCAGAGGACAGGGGACAGACACCGGGGAGCTGTTTTTT. This chain uses TRBV10-3 with TRBJ2-2; the match to TRBD1 covers 9 bases. The CDR3 has 15 residues. Trimming cost V 6 bases and J 3 bases; bases outside gene matches: 5. Germline V gene sequence: CDR1 ENHRY, CDR2 SYGVKD.

This sequence joins TRBV7-9 and TRBJ2-1, with D tentatively TRBD2 (6 bases). The CDR3 covers 17 residues. Between the trimmed V and J ends, which lost 2 bases and 4 bases, there was a span of 18 bases. The V gene's germline CDR1 is SEHNR and CDR2 FQNEAQ (reference sequence). The CDR3 loop is CASSLKRIAGPYNEQFF. CDR3 nucleotide sequence: TGTGCCAGCAGCTTAAAGCGGATCGCGGGACCTTACAATGAGCAGTTCTTC.

This clonotype was seen a few times. V and J are TRBV20-1 and TRBJ1-2; no definite D call. The germline V gene has CDR1 DFQATT and CDR2 SNEGSKA (reference sequence). Trimming cost V 0 bases and J 3 bases, with 8 bases left between them. There are 13 residues in the CDR3. The CDR3 reads CSARDGSYYGYTF. In nucleotides, the CDR3 is TGCAGTGCTAGAGACGGGAGTTACTATGGCTACACCTTC.

This clonotype has a handful of counts. The CDR3 nucleotides read TGTGCCAGCAGCTTCGAGGACAGAAATAACTATGGCTACACCTTC. This codes for CASSFEDRNNYGYTF. The chain uses TRBV5-6 and TRBJ1-2; possible D gene TRBD1, 6 bases. Germline CDR1 SGHDT, CDR2 YYEEEE. The CDR3 sequence is 15 residues long. Deletions cut 2 bases from V and 1 base from J, with 12 bases between.

The table lists this clonotype with a few counts. The genes are TRBV5-5 and TRBJ1-5; weak D call: TRBD1 (5 bases). Trimming removed 1 base at V and 6 bases at J, with 14 bases between. From germline, CDR1 is SGHKS and CDR2 YYEKEE (reference sequence). This CDR3 contains 15 residues. CDR3 nucleotide sequence: TGTGCCAGCAGCTTGCAGGGTGCTAGGGGTCAGCCCCAGCATTTT. It codes for CASSLQGARGQPQHF.

The chain uses TRBV10-3 and TRBJ2-3; 9 bases are shared with TRBD2. Losses at the gene ends were 4 bases for V and 5 bases for J; bases not matched to a gene: 7. Germline CDR1 and CDR2: ENHRY and SYGVKD. The CDR3 is 15 residues long. The CDR3 region has the DNA TGTGCCATCAGTGTGGGCGGGAGGGCCTTAGATACGCAGTATTTT. It codes for CAISVGGRALDTQYF.

This chain joins TRBV5-1 and TRBJ2-1; D assignment may be TRBD1 or TRBD2 (5 bases each). The CDR3 consists of 14 residues. V was cut by 3 bases and J by 8 bases, with 15 bases left in between. CDR1 is SGHRS, CDR2 YFSETQ, per germline. This CDR3 is CASSYRDADDEQFF. In DNA, the CDR3 is TGCGCCAGCAGCTATCGGGACGCCGACGATGAGCAGTTCTTC.

This clonotype has a handful of counts. The J gene is TRBJ1-5, the V gene TRBV6-1; possibly TRBD1 for D (6 bases). V was trimmed by 6 bases and J by 5 bases, leaving 14 bases between them. CDR1 and CDR2 from the germline V gene are MNHNS and SASEGT. The CDR3 has 14 residues. The CDR3 DNA reads as TGTGCCAGCAGCGCGGGACATCCAGATCAGCCCCAGCATTTT. This encodes CASSAGHPDQPQHF.

The chain has TRBV3-1 and TRBJ2-5, with 7 bases aligning to TRBD2. The CDR3 runs 16 residues. V shed 3 bases and J 0 bases; nucleotides not matched to a gene: 7. In germline, CDR1 is LGHDT, CDR2 YNNKEL (reference sequence). The CDR3 sequence is CASSQVLARYQETQYF. Here the CDR3 DNA reads TGTGCCAGCAGCCAGGTACTAGCGAGGTACCAAGAGACCCAGTACTTC.

This chain connects TRBV7-2 to TRBJ2-7; 11 positions agree with TRBD2. Per the germline V gene, CDR1 is SGHTA and CDR2 is FQGNSA. The V gene end was trimmed by 4 bases and the J gene end by 6 bases; junction bases not matched to a gene: 8. This CDR3 is 15 amino acids long. The CDR3 sequence is CASSSATSGSGEQYF. In DNA form, the CDR3 reads TGTGCCAGCAGCTCCGCCACTAGCGGGAGCGGCGAGCAGTACTTC. Looking up the rest from reference TRBV7-2 and TRBJ2-7 gives the full variable domain: GAGVSQSPSNKVTEKGKDVELRCDPISGHTALYWYRQSLGQGLEFLIYFQGNSAPDKSGLPSDRFSAERTGGSVSTLTIQRTQQEDSAVYLCASSSATSGSGEQYFGPGTRLTVT.

This clonotype was seen repeatedly, ten times or more. CDR3 DNA sequence: TGTGCCAGCAGTTACTCCAATGAGCAGTTCTTC. It codes for CASSYSNEQFF. The chain has TRBV6-2 or TRBV6-3 and TRBJ2-1, with D uncertain. V dropped 0 bases and J dropped 6 bases, with 0 bases sitting between them. The CDR3 totals 11 residues. The V gene's germline CDR1 is MNHEY and CDR2 SVGEGT.